Listed below are T cell receptor beta chains from one sample, sequenced in a study of beta chain features in type 1 diabetes. Using immunoSEQ multiplex PCR, the repertoire was profiled, and TCRdb retains in-frame clones only, with some absent. Of more than 250,000 clones listed, 15% are singletons. The sequenced sample consisted of naive CD4+ T cells from blood. Receptors originate from a man between 18 and 35 years old with type 1 diabetes. CDR3s include the opening cysteine and the closing phenylalanine or tryptophan. The order of the fields is V gene, J gene, CDR3 protein.

TRBV7-2,TRBJ2-7,CASSRLQGLAYEQYF
TRBV30,TRBJ2-5,CAWSVLREQYF
TRBV6-5,TRBJ2-5,CASSYSIGGGRETQYF
TRBV10-3,TRBJ2-7,CAISESGTSGYEQYF
TRBV10-3,TRBJ1-2,CAISGPGTYGYTF
TRBV29-1,TRBJ2-7,CSVAGRSSYEQYF
TRBV29-1,TRBJ2-7,CSVEFRGFREQYF
TRBV30,TRBJ2-1,CAWKEWSSYNEQFF
TRBV28,TRBJ1-5,CASSADQPQHF
TRBV30,TRBJ1-2,CAWNVYSGGYTF
TRBV7-9,TRBJ2-1,CASSQGLAGINEQFF
TRBV19,TRBJ2-7,CASSASMTGYEQYF
TRBV7-2,TRBJ2-1,CASSSKDRGTYNEQFF
TRBV7-9,TRBJ2-1,CASSLGSGFHNEQFF
TRBV29-1,TRBJ2-1,CSVERGLSHNEQFF
TRBV19,TRBJ2-7,CASTAQGYASEQYF
TRBV5-1,TRBJ2-5,CASSFEQGKETQYF
TRBV6-6,TRBJ2-1,CASNAAGSYNEQFF
TRBV6-6,TRBJ1-3,CASTQQGESGNTIYF
TRBV9,TRBJ1-1,CASSAGQGAFEAFF
TRBV30,TRBJ1-1,CAWSRGNEAFF
TRBV28,TRBJ2-5,CASSPPGGEQYF
TRBV7-9,TRBJ1-1,CASSLVVRNTEAFF
TRBV28,TRBJ2-2,CASSPGLAGIGELFF
TRBV29-1,TRBJ2-1,CSVEDSGKNEQFF
TRBV30,TRBJ2-7,CASGGRQFGAEQYF
TRBV7-2,TRBJ2-1,CASSFGLAGGLNEQFF
TRBV30,TRBJ1-2,CAWGGRSYYGYTF
TRBV4-3,TRBJ1-6,CASSQGKTQPSPLHF
TRBV5-1,TRBJ1-1,CASSGQGPNTEAFF
TRBV15,TRBJ1-6,CATSRSRTGPSPLHF
TRBV23-1,TRBJ1-1,CASSLTGTVNTEAFF
TRBV9,TRBJ2-2,CASSVAIPGGDRLFF
TRBV6-5,TRBJ2-4,CASSSRTRGKNIQYF
TRBV10-3,TRBJ2-3,CAISESNRDTQYF
TRBV30,TRBJ1-5,CAWAGTDNQPQHF
TRBV19,TRBJ1-5,CASSILKPVSSPQHF
TRBV27,TRBJ2-7,CASRLTGTLVFEQYF
TRBV2,TRBJ2-6,CAFRRPGANVLTF
TRBV7-9,TRBJ2-1,CASSTTGYNEQFF
TRBV4-3,TRBJ2-3,CASSPLPGSTDTQYF
TRBV27,TRBJ2-6,CASSPARGSGANVLTF
TRBV4-3,TRBJ2-5,CASSKQTGSPETQYF
TRBV28,TRBJ2-3,CASSPESRPGDTQYF
TRBV6-5,TRBJ1-6,CASSRDRVSNSPLHF
TRBV7-8,TRBJ2-7,CASSFSAQGLYEQYF
TRBV10-1,TRBJ2-1,CASSRPGQKYNEQFF
TRBV30,TRBJ2-1,CAWSVAGGSHEQFF
TRBV14,TRBJ2-1,CASSQDLAVVNYNEQFF
TRBV5-1,TRBJ2-7,CASSLVFRVAGLYEQYF
TRBV9,TRBJ2-7,CASSVAGDTVYEQYF
TRBV30,TRBJ1-1,CAWKGEEAEAFF
TRBV7-2,TRBJ2-7,CASSLGTGTQYEQYF
TRBV7-2,TRBJ2-1,CASSVTVRQFF